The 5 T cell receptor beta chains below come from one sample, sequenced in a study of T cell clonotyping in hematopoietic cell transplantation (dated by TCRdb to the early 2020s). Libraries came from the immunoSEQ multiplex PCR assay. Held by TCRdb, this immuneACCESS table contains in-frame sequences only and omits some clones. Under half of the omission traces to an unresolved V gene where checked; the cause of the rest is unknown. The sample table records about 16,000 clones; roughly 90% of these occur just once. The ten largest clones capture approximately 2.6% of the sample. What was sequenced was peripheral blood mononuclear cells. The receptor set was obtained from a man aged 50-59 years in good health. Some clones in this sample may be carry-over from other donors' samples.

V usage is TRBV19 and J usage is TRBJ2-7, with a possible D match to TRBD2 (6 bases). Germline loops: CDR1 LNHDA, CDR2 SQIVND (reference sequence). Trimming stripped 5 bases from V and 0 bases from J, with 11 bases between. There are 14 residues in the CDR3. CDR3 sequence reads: CASSLASSSYEQYF. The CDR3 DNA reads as TGTGCCAGTAGTCTAGCGAGTTCCTCCTACGAGCAGTACTTC. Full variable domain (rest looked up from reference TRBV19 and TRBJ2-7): DGGITQSPKYLFRKEGQNVTLSCEQNLNHDAMYWYRQDPGQGLRLIYYSQIVNDFQKGDIAEGYSVSREKKESFPLTVTSAQKNPTAFYLCASSLASSSYEQYFGPGTRLTVT.

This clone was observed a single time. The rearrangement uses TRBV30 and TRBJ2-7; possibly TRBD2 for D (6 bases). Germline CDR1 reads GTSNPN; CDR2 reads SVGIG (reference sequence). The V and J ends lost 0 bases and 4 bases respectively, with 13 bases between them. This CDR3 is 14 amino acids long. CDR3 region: CAWSVLGGRYEQYF. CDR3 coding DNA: TGTGCCTGGAGTGTACTTGGAGGGCGGTACGAGCAGTACTTC.

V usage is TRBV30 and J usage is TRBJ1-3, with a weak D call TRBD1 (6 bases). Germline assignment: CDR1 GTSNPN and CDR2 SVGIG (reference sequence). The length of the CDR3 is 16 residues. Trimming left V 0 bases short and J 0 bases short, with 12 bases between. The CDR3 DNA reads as TGTGCCTGGAGTGTACTCGGGGGCCTCTCTGGAAACACCATATATTTT. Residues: CAWSVLGGLSGNTIYF.

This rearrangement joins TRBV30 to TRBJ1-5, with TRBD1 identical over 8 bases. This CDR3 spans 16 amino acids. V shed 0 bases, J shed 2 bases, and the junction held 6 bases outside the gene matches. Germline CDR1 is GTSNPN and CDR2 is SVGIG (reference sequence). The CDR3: CAWSVPGQGGNQPQHF. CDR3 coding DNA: TGTGCCTGGAGTGTACCCGGACAGGGAGGCAATCAGCCCCAGCATTTT.

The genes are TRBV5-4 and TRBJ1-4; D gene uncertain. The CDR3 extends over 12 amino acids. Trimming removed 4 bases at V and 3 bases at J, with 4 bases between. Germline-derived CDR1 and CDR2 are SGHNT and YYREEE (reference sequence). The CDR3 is CASSLSNEKLFF. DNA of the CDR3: TGTGCCAGCAGCCTATCTAATGAAAAACTGTTTTTT.